Here is one T cell receptor (beta chain) with its context. V was cut by 6 bases and J by 5 bases, with 14 bases left in between. CDR3 length: 13 amino acids. Germline V gene lookup returns CDR1 SGHAT and CDR2 FQDESV (reference sequence). The data are from a study of blood T cell repertoires in COVID-19. About the study: PBMCs, B-cell-depleted T cells, or T cells were the source of the cDNA or gDNA that made up the material.

Clones were sequenced by immunoSEQ multiplex PCR, and TCRdb holds only the in-frame ones, with some missing. The sample records around 99,000 clones, 84% being singletons. This TCR was recovered from a human donor in a cohort sampled during active COVID-19. This sequence joins TRBV11-1 and TRBJ2-7; D might be TRBD1 (6 bases). The sequenced sample was peripheral blood. CDR3 DNA: TGTGCCAGCAGACCAACAGGGTTAGACGAGCAGTACTTC. It encodes CASRPTGLDEQYF.